These 8 T cell receptor beta chains originate from one sample sequenced in a study of blood T cell repertoires in COVID-19. Data came from immunoSEQ multiplex PCR; TCRdb stores just in-frame clones and leaves some out. The data hold 190,000 or so clones, with roughly four fifths observed a single time. The sample comprised PBMCs or T cells enriched from blood (not recorded which). The receptors shown here come from a man aged 35-49 years who had recovered from COVID-19.

The chain recombines TRBV29-1 with TRBJ1-1, with D tentatively TRBD1 (5 bases). Germline V CDR1 and CDR2: SQVTM, ANQGSEA. This CDR3 comprises 11 residues. V gave up 8 bases and J gave up 3 bases, with 10 bases separating them. The DNA for the CDR3 is TGCAGCAGTTCCAGGGACACTGAAGCTTTCTTT. Its protein product is CSSSRDTEAFF. Complete variable domain (other parts from reference TRBV29-1 and TRBJ1-1): SAVISQKPSRDICQRGTSLTIQCQVDSQVTMMFWYRQQPGQSLTLIATANQGSEATYESGFVIDKFPISRPNLTFSTLTVSNMSPEDSSIYLCSSSRDTEAFFGQGTRLTVV.

The chain combines TRBV19 with TRBJ1-5; D is uncertain. Trimming pared 2 bases from V and 2 bases from J, leaving 22 bases between. The germline CDR1 and CDR2 sequences are LNHDA and SQIVND (reference sequence). This CDR3 has 19 residues. The CDR3, as DNA: TGTGCCAGTAGTATAAGCAATGCCCTAGCGGACTGGGGCAATCAGCCCCAGCATTTT. Translated: CASSISNALADWGNQPQHF.

The chain recombines TRBV5-1 with TRBJ2-1, with TRBD1 matching over 10 bases. Germline V gene sequence: CDR1 SGHRS, CDR2 YFSETQ. After removal of 0 bases from V and 8 bases from J, the junction contained 14 bases not matched to a gene. This CDR3 is 18 amino acids long. The CDR3 protein is CASSLEGTGARPRDEQFF. DNA of the CDR3: TGCGCCAGCAGCTTGGAGGGGACAGGGGCCCGTCCGAGGGATGAGCAGTTCTTC.

In its sample, this clone was seen many times. The rearrangement links TRBV2 to TRBJ1-5; a weak D match, TRBD1 (5 bases). Germline V CDR1 and CDR2: SNHLY, FYNNEI. With 10 bases removed from V and 0 bases from J, the gap between germline ends came to 16 bases. CDR3 length: 15 amino acids. The CDR3 nucleotides are TGTGCCACGGCTGTATCAGGGAATAGCAATCAGCCCCAGCATTTT. Translating gives CATAVSGNSNQPQHF.

The chain recombines TRBV19 with TRBJ1-5, with TRBD1 matching 10 bases. The CDR3 length is 17 residues. The V gene's germline CDR1 is LNHDA and CDR2 SQIVND (reference sequence). The V segment lost 5 bases and the J segment 6 bases; nucleotides outside the gene matches: 13. CDR3 region: CASSLTRRQGAAQPQHF. The CDR3 DNA reads as TGTGCCAGTAGTTTAACACGACGACAGGGGGCGGCTCAGCCCCAGCATTTT.

The genes are TRBV15 and TRBJ1-5, with 9 bases matching TRBD1. The trim removed 3 bases at V and 7 bases at J, leaving 13 bases unmatched. This CDR3 contains 17 residues. The V gene's germline CDR1 is LNHNV and CDR2 YYDKDF (reference sequence). CDR3 loop: CATSSNPGQGERQPQHF. DNA for the CDR3: TGTGCCACCAGCAGCAATCCGGGACAGGGCGAGCGGCAGCCCCAGCATTTT.

The V gene is TRBV24-1, the J gene TRBJ1-5; D may be TRBD1 (5 bases). The CDR3 spans 13 residues. V shed 4 bases and J shed 9 bases, with 12 bases lying between them. Germline V gene sequence: CDR1 KGHDR, CDR2 SFDVKD. CDR3 in amino acids: CATSDSGTRPQHF. The CDR3 DNA sequence: TGTGCCACCAGTGACTCCGGGACTCGGCCCCAGCATTTT.

The V call is TRBV5-1, the J call TRBJ1-2; D is undetermined. Trimming removed 5 bases from V and 2 bases from J, with 7 bases in between. The CDR3 sequence is 12 residues long. The germline V gene encodes CDR1 SGHRS and CDR2 YFSETQ. The DNA of the CDR3 is TGCGCCAGCAGGGAGGTGAACTATGGCTACACCTTC. Protein product: CASREVNYGYTF.